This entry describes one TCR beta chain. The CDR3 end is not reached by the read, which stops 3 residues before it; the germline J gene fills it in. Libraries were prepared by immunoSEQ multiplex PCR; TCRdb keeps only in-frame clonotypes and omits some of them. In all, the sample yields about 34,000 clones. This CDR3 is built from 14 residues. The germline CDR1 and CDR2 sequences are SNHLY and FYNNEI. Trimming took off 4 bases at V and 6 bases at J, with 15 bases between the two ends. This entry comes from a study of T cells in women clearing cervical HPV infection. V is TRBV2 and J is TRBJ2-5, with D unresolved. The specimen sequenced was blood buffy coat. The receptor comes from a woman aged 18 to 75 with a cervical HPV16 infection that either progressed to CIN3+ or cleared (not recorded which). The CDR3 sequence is CASSAETVVKTQYF. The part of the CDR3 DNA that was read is TGTGCCAGCAGTGCGGAGACTGTCGTTAAGACC. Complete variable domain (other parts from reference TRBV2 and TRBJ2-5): EPEVTQTPSHQVTQMGQEVILRCVPISNHLYFYWYRQILGQKVEFLVSFYNNEISEKSEIFDDQFSVERPDGSNFTLKIRSTKLEDSAMYFCASSAETVVKTQYFGPGTRLLVL.